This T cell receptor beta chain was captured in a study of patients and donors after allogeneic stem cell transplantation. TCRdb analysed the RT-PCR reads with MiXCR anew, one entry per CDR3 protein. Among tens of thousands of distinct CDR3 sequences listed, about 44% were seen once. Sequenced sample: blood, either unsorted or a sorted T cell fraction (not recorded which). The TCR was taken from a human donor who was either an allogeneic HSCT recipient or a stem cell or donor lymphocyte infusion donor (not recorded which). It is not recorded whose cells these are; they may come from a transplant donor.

The CDR3: CASSLEGLLQGGELFF. The CDR3 nucleotides read TGTGCCAGCAGCTTAGAGGGACTCCTTCAGGGCGGGGAGCTGTTTTTT. The chain carries TRBV7-9 and TRBJ2-2, with D maybe TRBD2 (6 bases). V lost 1 base and J 7 bases, leaving 16 bases between the germline ends. The CDR3 loop spans 16 amino acids. Germline CDR1 and CDR2: SEHNR and FQNEAQ (reference sequence). Full variable domain (remainder filled in from reference TRBV7-9 and TRBJ2-2): DTGVSQNPRHKITKRGQNVTFRCDPISEHNRLYWYRQTLGQGPEFLTYFQNEAQLEKSRLLSDRFSAERPKGSFSTLEIQRTEQGDSAMYLCASSLEGLLQGGELFFGEGSRLTVL.